This T cell receptor (beta chain) was recorded in a study of cytomegalovirus exposure and HLA in healthy donors (dated by TCRdb to the late 2010s). With respect to the entire study: In an earlier analysis of approximately 500 of the donors, 276 Gb of sequence data and 90 million to 120 million unique TCR beta sequences from 180 million or so T cells were reported. The study was designed to test whether signatures of past pathogen exposure could be identified by cataloging public T cell receptors. Along with the roughly 710-subject first cohort, a separate validation cohort of over 90 different subjects was used. High-throughput TCR immunosequencing, statistical association of individual TCRs with disease status, and machine learning were combined to predict cytomegalovirus infection status. Class I and class II HLA loci were covered by the typing at four-digit resolution. Donor age, sex, ethnicity and CMV serostatus were compiled together with the repertoire data. In an earlier analysis of roughly 540 of the donors, high-throughput TCR beta sequencing was used to judge whether each TCR beta V gene segment behaved as functional or pseudogenic. The later analysis used no new phenotypic data to find candidate immune exposures, relying instead on TCR beta sequences and their occurrence across donors. Among the approximately 420 genotyped donors, 81% belonged to the genetic ancestry cluster associated with self-reported Caucasian donors. Every discovery cohort repertoire had been produced on one sequencing platform. Among about 370 genotyped donors of the cohort, an average of about 240,000 unique TCR beta nucleotide sequences was sequenced per donor, of which about 19% were non-productive. A later genetic analysis took genome-wide SNP genotypes for about 65% of the roughly 670 donors and used that subset as a discovery cohort. A later analysis re-analyzed previously published TCR beta repertoires from 666 donors and added high-resolution HLA genotyping to study TCR occurrence patterns. A handful of DR-DQ haplotypes were handled as single units for association and clustering because linkage in the cohort was strong. The study used immunosequencing to profile the T cell repertoires of more than 650 subjects and linked those repertoires to cytomegalovirus serostatus. An early release that covered about 600 HLA-typed donors contained 250 to 350 gigabases of sequencing data and 75 million to 100 million unique TCR sequences. Typing coverage varied by locus: 629-630 donors for A, B, C, DRB1 and DQB1; more than 500 for DQA1; around 610 for DPA1; 450 to 480 for DPB1. What the research found in general, with its limitations: Because counts were too low, around 17 rarely observed V segments, including chromosome 9 orphons, were left out of the earlier analysis of a few hundred of the donors. The classifier was reported to diagnose cytomegalovirus status with high specificity and sensitivity in both the original and validation cohorts. According to a later genetic analysis, donors in an Asian-associated ancestry cluster had fewer N-insertions in productive TCRs than the approximately 670-donor mean. While some public TCRs were present in many individuals, most TCR sequences turned up only very rarely across donors. In vitro tests confirmed that a few of the cytomegalovirus-associated TCR beta chains recognize cytomegalovirus antigens. A total of about 180 TCR beta chains were listed by the study as associated with cytomegalovirus. In a later analysis, HLA-associated TCR beta chains were found to be more clonally expanded and to have lower generation probabilities than equally common non-associated chains. In a later analysis, TCR association rates were found to vary across HLA loci, with the most associated TCRs seen for DRB1 alleles and the fewest for HLA-C alleles. Linkage disequilibrium might explain the correlated functional status among segregating V segments, but an unknown experimental factor could not be excluded. Broadly in line with IMGT annotations, most TCR beta V segments showed up in productive rearrangements about 87% or about 30% of the time in an earlier analysis of several hundred of the donors. Assigning TCR associations to individual alleles was difficult when HLA alleles, especially DR and DQ, strongly co-occurred. The only immune exposure information available for the cohort was CMV serostatus. The authors suggested that the approach could potentially be generalized to other disease states and immunological phenotypes. An association between a missense DCLRE1C variant and V-gene and J-gene trimming of TCR beta chains was found in a later genetic analysis and replicated in an independent cohort. The presence/absence analyses assumed that sequencing depth was roughly uniform across donors, and that assumption may not be true. Most CMV-associated TCR beta chains appeared to be HLA-restricted in a later analysis, and the HLA associations seemed to be driven largely by CMV exposure. A later analysis reported that several top co-occurrence clusters appeared linked to parvovirus B19, influenza, CMV and Epstein-Barr virus. A further reported finding was that TCR beta sequences accurately predicted the HLA-A and HLA-B alleles for most subjects in the first cohort. Because the 87-base-pair reads could not distinguish some IMGT-functional V segments, including TRBV6-2 and TRBV6-3, those segments were excluded. The cohort was sequenced for TCR beta chains only, and without alpha or paired-chain data the features that could be detected were limited. Specific HLA alleles were associated with 15,000 to 20,000 TCR beta sequences at a false discovery rate of 0.05 in a later analysis. Because HLA typing was missing for some donors at each locus, association tests included only the typed subset. A group of highly shared sequence variants was considered likely to be a technical artifact of the sequencing pipeline.

To prepare the library, the immunoSEQ multiplex PCR assay was applied. A mixture of 60 forward primers for TCR Vbeta segments and 13 reverse primers for TCR Jbeta segments was used in the multiplex PCR. A multiplex PCR assay on genomic DNA amplified the CDR3 region of rearranged TCR beta genes. On the Illumina HiSeq System, the amplified TCR beta libraries were sequenced as 87-base-pair reads. In the source study's methods: A later analysis tallied roughly 76 million unique TCR beta chains across the approximately 670 repertoires, and about 10 million of those chains were shared by two or more donors. Raw reads were error-corrected and collapsed into unique sequences with a nearest-neighbor algorithm that merged closely related sequences to remove PCR and sequencing errors. To assign V, D and J gene segments, CDR3 sequences were aligned to IMGT reference sequences. Each retained sequence needed at least a six-nucleotide match to both a V gene segment and a J gene segment. A rearrangement was called productive if the CDR3 had no stop codons and remained in frame with V and J, and every other rearrangement was called non-productive. Following IMGT convention, CDR3 was defined as the stretch from the second conserved V-encoded cysteine up to the conserved J-encoded phenylalanine. The earlier analysis of fewer than 700 of the donors excluded sequences that lacked an unambiguous match to a single V gene segment. In an earlier analysis of almost 600 of the donors, a V segment was called functional when productive rearrangements were above 56.7%, and segregating when the standard deviation between donors exceeded 5%. To diagnose cytomegalovirus status from the catalog of TCR beta chain sequences, a statistical classification framework was built. V and J gene assignment, in a later analysis, came from comparing TCR nucleotide sequences with IMGT/GENE-DB human TR gene sequences. In a later analysis, CDR3 sequences and most-parsimonious VDJ recombination scenarios were assigned using the TCRdist pipeline. In a later analysis, each TCR beta chain was defined by its CDR3 amino acid sequence together with its V-gene family, and reads without a unique V-gene family were excluded. To address suspected cross-contamination and a sequencing artifact, a later analysis removed a few hundred highly shared, low-generation-probability nucleotide sequences. In a later analysis, a clonal expansion index for each public chain was calculated from normalized within-repertoire ranks of inferred template counts. A later analysis computed generation probabilities with a VDJ recombination model fitted to out-of-frame rearrangements, and checked the results against IGoR. Hypergeometric tests were used in a later analysis to score TCR-TCR, TCR-HLA and TCR-CMV co-occurrence, with a repertoire-size bias correction applied to the TCR pairs. False discovery rates were estimated in a later analysis by permuting HLA or CMV assignments 20 times. In a later analysis, co-occurring TCRs were grouped using DBSCAN, with TCRdist sequence similarity added in when clustering inside HLA-allele-positive subsets. For co-occurrence clustering, repertoires with fewer than 30,000 or more than 120,000 public chains were excluded, along with 5 or 6 repertoires with anomalous nucleotide sharing. The table comes from immuneACCESS by way of TCRdb, which keeps in-frame sequences with V and J called. Part of the clones is missing from these tables; in studies checked, under half for an unresolved V gene and the rest for unknown reasons. That table is the source of V, J and clone size, and D and trimming were worked out from the DNA. For this sample there are some 160,000 clones; almost 80% appear just once. The biggest ten clones account for more than 1.4% of the sample.

V loses 3 bases at its end and J loses 7 bases; junction bases beyond the gene matches: 4. Looking up the germline V gene (reference sequence) yields CDR1 SEHNR and CDR2 FQNEAQ. The CDR3 sequence holds 15 residues, the cysteine and phenylalanine included. Kept here is only the CDR3 DNA, which spans 45 bases and is read in frame from base 1. This clone turned up a few times. Its antigen target is currently unknown. One base away there is no much larger clone; base qualities are not given. The cohort comprised several hundred healthy bone marrow donors. At the time of sampling, all cohort members were nominally healthy, though unrecorded immune exposures were likely present. The donor tested CMV seronegative and was one of the 352 seronegative cohort members. A peripheral blood sample was provided by each donor, and peripheral blood mononuclear cells were used for TCR beta sequencing. The Qiagen DNeasy Blood Extraction Kit was used to extract genomic DNA from the blood cell samples.

The V and J segments used are TRBV7-9 and TRBJ2-1, with 12 middle bases fitting TRBD2. This TCR came from a male donor in good health and CMV-seronegative. The sample comprised PBMCs. The bases read TGTGCCAGCAGCTTTCTTGGACTAGCGGGGAATGAGCAGTTCTTC. It codes for CASSFLGLAGNEQFF.